This entry describes one T cell receptor (beta chain). Antigen unknown. The germline V gene has CDR1 SGHKS and CDR2 YYEKEE (reference sequence). This CDR3 is 17 amino acids long. V dropped 2 bases and J dropped 10; count of bases not matched to a gene: 16. The donors comprised healthy bone marrow donors. Both 60 Vbeta primers and 13 Jbeta primers went into the PCR. TCRdb's table, derived via immunoSEQ multiplex PCR, lists solely in-frame clones and lacks some. The table records 110,000 to 150,000 clones, around four fifths of them present only once. This entry is derived from a study of cytomegalovirus exposure and HLA in healthy donors. Whole-study results and caveats: Sequencing artifact likely explains a cluster of highly shared sequence variants.

This sequence was found in a male donor in good health and CMV-seronegative. The rearrangement links TRBV5-5 to TRBJ2-1, with TRBD1 matching 9 bases. The source material was PBMCs. CDR3 amino acids: CASSLPKTGQGSREQFF. The CDR3 DNA is TGTGCCAGCAGCTTACCAAAAACGGGACAGGGTTCCCGGGAGCAGTTCTTC.